These 27 T cell receptor beta chains were sequenced from one sample in a study of shared clonotypes between healthy human individuals. The data were produced by immunoSEQ multiplex PCR, yet TCRdb's version contains in-frame clones alone and is incomplete. This table has about 2.1 million clones, around 93% appearing once. Terminally differentiated effector memory CD45RA+ cells were excluded by CCR7 positive selection of CD45RO-negative cells. The sample comprised naive CD8+ T cells from PBMCs. All receptors come from a man between 18 and 29 years old in good health. Some clones in this sample may be carry-over from other donors' samples.

The chain links TRBV7-2 to TRBJ2-7; 9 nucleotides line up with TRBD1. The CDR3 extends over 15 amino acids. Per the germline V gene, CDR1 is SGHTA and CDR2 is FQGNSA. After removal of 3 bases from V and 5 bases from J, the junction contained 8 bases not matched to a gene. CDR3 sequence: CASSFRQGVYDEQYF. The CDR3 DNA follows: TGTGCCAGCAGCTTTAGACAGGGGGTTTACGACGAGCAGTACTTC.

The chain combines TRBV5-6 with TRBJ2-3, with a tentative D call TRBD1 (6 bases). V shed 4 bases and J shed 2 bases, with 11 bases lying between them. The CDR3 is made up of 14 amino acids. Germline CDR1 is SGHDT and CDR2 is YYEEEE. The CDR3 DNA sequence: TGTGCCAGCAGCCAGGACAGAATCACAGATACGCAGTATTTT. It encodes CASSQDRITDTQYF.

This clone was counted a few times. The chain has TRBV2 and TRBJ2-7; 14 nucleotides line up with TRBD2. J lost 3 bases, V lost 1 base, and 8 bases had no gene match. There are 18 residues in the CDR3. Germline CDR1 reads SNHLY; CDR2 reads FYNNEI. CDR3 coding DNA: TGTGCCAGCAGTGAAGGGACTAGCGGGAGGATCTTGATCTACGAGCAGTACTTC. Translated, it gives CASSEGTSGRILIYEQYF.

The chain recombines TRBV11-2 with TRBJ2-1, with 8 nucleotides matching TRBD1. CDR3 length: 16 residues. CDR1 is SGHAT, CDR2 FQNNGV, per germline. The V segment lost 2 bases and the J segment 5 bases; nucleotides outside the gene matches: 8. CDR3 bases: TGTGCCAGCAGCTTACGGCAGGGGGCATCGCACAATGAGCAGTTCTTC. Translated: CASSLRQGASHNEQFF.

The chain carries TRBV6-5 and TRBJ2-7, with D tentatively TRBD1 (5 bases). CDR1 is MNHEY and CDR2 is SVGAGI in the germline V gene. This CDR3 region has 14 residues. V was pared by 5 bases and J by 5 bases, with 16 bases between. Here the CDR3 reads CASSPNQGPHEQYF. CDR3 sequence (DNA): TGTGCCAGCAGTCCCAACCAGGGTCCCCACGAGCAGTACTTC.

This chain connects TRBV6-5 to TRBJ1-2; tentatively, D is TRBD1 (6 bases). This CDR3 spans 13 amino acids. Trimming took 10 bases from V and 3 from J, leaving 15 bases between them. The germline CDR1 and CDR2 sequences are MNHEY and SVGAGI. The CDR3 spells CATGEGEHYGYTF. The CDR3, as DNA: TGTGCCACCGGGGAGGGGGAGCACTATGGCTACACCTTC.

V usage is TRBV9 and J usage is TRBJ1-2, with 7 bases matching TRBD1. J lost 7 bases, V lost 2 bases, and 11 bases had no gene match. CDR3 size: 15 residues. Germline loops: CDR1 SGDLS, CDR2 YYNGEE. CDR3 protein: CASSVHRGPRGGYTF. CDR3 DNA: TGTGCCAGCAGCGTCCACAGGGGCCCCCGGGGTGGCTACACCTTC.

The genes are TRBV6-1 and TRBJ2-1; 11 bases are a match to TRBD2. V shed 8 bases, J shed 7 bases, and the junction held 7 bases outside the gene matches. CDR3 size: 14 residues. Germline values: CDR1 MNHNS, CDR2 SASEGT. CDR3 DNA: TGTGCCAGCCGTACTAGCGGGAGCTGGAATGAGCAGTTCTTC. Translated, it gives CASRTSGSWNEQFF.

Note on this clone: Other DNA sequences in the sample encode the same CDR3. The chain carries TRBV4-3 and TRBJ2-1; 9 nucleotides match TRBD2. There are 17 residues in the CDR3. With 0 bases clipped from V and 4 bases from J, the junction kept 7 bases outside the gene matches. In germline, CDR1 is LGHNA, CDR2 YSLEER. The CDR3 protein is CASSQDRGLAGYNEQFF. The CDR3 coding sequence is TGCGCCAGCAGCCAAGATCGAGGTCTAGCGGGATACAATGAGCAGTTCTTC.

This chain uses TRBV19 with TRBJ1-1, with D tentatively TRBD1 (5 bases). V was clipped by 6 bases and J by 6 bases, with 20 bases between them. The CDR3 covers 15 residues. CDR1 is LNHDA and CDR2 is SQIVND in the germline V gene (reference sequence). CDR3 coding DNA: TGTGCCAGTAGCCCCTTCGGGAGGGGAGGGTCTGAAGCTTTCTTT. Encoded protein: CASSPFGRGGSEAFF.

This rearrangement joins TRBV28 to TRBJ2-1, with 11 bases matching TRBD2. Trimming at V came to 2 bases and at J to 10 bases, leaving 7 bases not matched to a gene. The CDR3 consists of 15 residues. Germline V gene data show CDR1 as MDHEN and CDR2 as SYDVKM. CDR3 sequence (DNA): TGTGCCAGCAGTTTAATGGCTAGCGGGAGGACAGAGCAGTTCTTC. It yields the protein CASSLMASGRTEQFF.

The J gene is TRBJ1-5, the V gene TRBV19; D may be TRBD1 (5 bases). This CDR3 has 15 amino acids. The germline V and J ends were trimmed by 4 bases and 4 bases, with 14 bases remaining between them. The germline gives CDR1 LNHDA, CDR2 SQIVND (reference sequence). The CDR3 spells CASSTGGGLNQPQHF. CDR3 coding DNA: TGTGCCAGTAGTACGGGGGGTGGACTGAATCAGCCCCAGCATTTT. The variable domain in full, completed from reference TRBV19 and TRBJ1-5, reads DGGITQSPKYLFRKEGQNVTLSCEQNLNHDAMYWYRQDPGQGLRLIYYSQIVNDFQKGDIAEGYSVSREKKESFPLTVTSAQKNPTAFYLCASSTGGGLNQPQHFGDGTRLSIL.

The gene calls are TRBV4-1 and TRBJ1-2; tentative D call: TRBD1 (5 bases). Trimming removed 7 bases at V and 4 bases at J, with 22 bases between. This CDR3 has 16 residues. The germline V gene encodes CDR1 MGHRA and CDR2 YSYEKL. The CDR3 region has the DNA TGCGCCAGCACCACAAAGAACGGGGCGTCCTTCTATGGCTACACCTTC. This translates into CASTTKNGASFYGYTF.

This chain joins TRBV27 and TRBJ1-6, with a possible D match to TRBD1 (6 bases). The germline CDR1 and CDR2 sequences are MNHEY and SMNVEV (reference sequence). With 7 bases removed from V and 6 bases from J, the gap between germline ends came to 28 bases. CDR3 length: 19 amino acids. The CDR3 DNA follows: TGTGCCAGCACCCTTTCCGGCCGGACAGTCACAACACTTAATTCACCCCTCCACTTT. Protein: CASTLSGRTVTTLNSPLHF.

V is TRBV27 and J is TRBJ1-1; TRBD1 is a possible D gene (5 bases). Germline V gives CDR1 MNHEY, CDR2 SMNVEV (reference sequence). The CDR3 is 16 amino acids. Trimming removed 0 bases at V and 4 bases at J, with 15 bases between. The CDR3 DNA reads TGTGCCAGCAGTTTATCGCTGACCGTCAGGGTCACTGAAGCTTTCTTT. Its translation: CASSLSLTVRVTEAFF.

This chain links TRBV7-9 with TRBJ2-2, with D uncertain. V was shortened by 1 base and J by 0 bases, with 12 bases between the two germline ends. The CDR3 covers 17 residues. CDR1 is SEHNR, CDR2 FQNEAQ, per germline (reference sequence). For the CDR3, the DNA is TGTGCCAGCAGCTTAGAGACAAGCTACGCGAACACCGGGGAGCTGTTTTTT. Amino acids: CASSLETSYANTGELFF.

A single count supports this clone. This CDR3 is also generated by other DNA sequences in the sample. This chain uses TRBV13 with TRBJ2-5; TRBD2 matches at 12 bases. Germline V gene data show CDR1 as PRHDT and CDR2 as FYEKMQ (reference sequence). CDR3 size: 16 residues. Trimming took 3 bases from V and 0 from J; bases not matched to a gene: 2. CDR3 nucleotide sequence: TGTGCCAGCAGCTTTTGGACTAGCGGGAACCAAGAGACCCAGTACTTC. This encodes CASSFWTSGNQETQYF.

This sequence joins TRBV7-9 and TRBJ1-4, with TRBD1 identical over 7 bases. Germline V gives CDR1 SEHNR, CDR2 FQNEAQ (reference sequence). The CDR3 runs to 17 residues. V was clipped by 2 bases and J by 6 bases; unmatched bases: 12. CDR3 region: CASSLPHDRAYDEKLFF. The CDR3 nucleotides read TGTGCCAGCAGCTTACCGCACGACAGGGCTTATGATGAAAAACTGTTTTTT.

This chain uses TRBV19 with TRBJ2-1; D is possibly TRBD1 (6 bases). Trimming shortened V by 2 bases and J by 4 bases, and 12 bases separated the two germline ends. Per germline, CDR1 LNHDA and CDR2 SQIVND (reference sequence). CDR3 length equals 15 residues. CDR3 sequence (DNA): TGTGCCAGTAGTATAACCCCAGGGGATTACAATGAGCAGTTCTTC. This translates into CASSITPGDYNEQFF.

The CDR3 DNA follows: TGTGCCAGCAGCCCTCGGACTAGCGGGAGGGCCGTCCACGAGCAGTACTTC. The encoded protein is CASSPRTSGRAVHEQYF. The rearrangement links TRBV5-6 to TRBJ2-7, with 15 bases aligning to TRBD2. This CDR3 region has 17 residues. Germline assignment: CDR1 SGHDT and CDR2 YYEEEE. With 4 bases clipped from V and 5 bases from J, the junction kept 10 bases outside the gene matches.

This sequence joins TRBV27 and TRBJ2-1; D is perhaps TRBD1 (6 bases). Germline assignment: CDR1 MNHEY and CDR2 SMNVEV (reference sequence). This CDR3 contains 13 residues. The V end lost 4 bases, the J end lost 5 bases, and 9 bases lay between the germline ends. As DNA, the CDR3 is TGTGCCAGCAGTTCCAGACAGGACAATGAGCAGTTCTTC. Translation gives CASSSRQDNEQFF.

This chain uses TRBV5-1 with TRBJ1-1; D is undetermined. Germline CDR1 reads SGHRS; CDR2 reads YFSETQ. This CDR3 spans 14 amino acids. The V end lost 1 base, the J end lost 1 base, and 8 bases lay between the germline ends. CDR3 sequence (DNA): TGCGCCAGCAGCTTGCATGCGGAGAACACTGAAGCTTTCTTT. This gives the protein CASSLHAENTEAFF.

This clone has just one count. The rearrangement links TRBV23-1 to TRBJ1-1, with 8 bases that match TRBD1. TRBV23-1 is annotated as an ORF whose role is uncertain. With 2 bases clipped from V and 4 bases from J, the junction kept 3 bases outside the gene matches. The CDR3 has 14 amino acids. The CDR3 sequence is CASSQRDRITEAFF. The CDR3 DNA sequence: TGCGCCAGCAGTCAACGGGACAGGATCACTGAAGCTTTCTTT.

The chain employs TRBV7-9 and TRBJ1-2; 7 nucleotides match TRBD1. Germline CDR1 reads SEHNR; CDR2 reads FQNEAQ (reference sequence). Germline trimming cut 7 bases from V and 5 bases from J; bases unmatched to any gene: 7. This CDR3 contains 13 residues. The CDR3 sequence: CASNPGQIYGYTF. The CDR3 DNA is TGTGCCAGCAACCCGGGACAGATTTATGGCTACACCTTC.

In the case of this clone: The junction and the germline gene differ at one end; a read error may be behind it. The gene calls are TRBV4-3 and TRBJ2-1; D possibly corresponds to TRBD2 (5 bases). Germline assignment: CDR1 LGHNA and CDR2 YSLEER. The CDR3 contains 16 residues. In DNA form, the CDR3 reads TGCGCCAGCAGCGAAGAAACCGGGGAGCCCTACAATGAGCAGTTCTTC. This codes for CASSEETGEPYNEQFF.

The chain has TRBV18 and TRBJ1-3; D not certain. CDR3 length: 14 residues. Trimming pared 2 bases from V and 1 base from J, leaving 6 bases between. Looked up from germline, CDR1 is KGHSH and CDR2 is LQKENI. CDR3 sequence reads: CASSPGVSGNTIYF. CDR3 nucleotides: TGTGCCAGCTCACCAGGGGTATCTGGAAACACCATATATTTT.

As regards this clone: The sample holds other DNA sequences that translate to the same CDR3. The gene calls are TRBV29-1 and TRBJ2-7, with D possibly matching TRBD2 (6 bases). Germline CDR1 SQVTM, CDR2 ANQGSEA. The CDR3 has 13 residues. V dropped 4 bases and J dropped 0 bases, with 10 bases sitting between them. The CDR3 here is CSVGGGTSYEQYF. The CDR3 DNA reads as TGCAGCGTTGGGGGCGGGACCTCCTACGAGCAGTACTTC.